The rows below give T cell receptor beta chains drawn from one sample of a study of blood T cell repertoires in COVID-19. Sequencing used immunoSEQ multiplex PCR; TCRdb keeps in-frame clones, though not all of them. The sample includes about 140,000 clones, 70% to 90% of them seen just once. The sequencing input was peripheral blood. Source of these receptors: an older woman with acute or convalescent COVID-19. The CDR3 runs from the conserved cysteine through the conserved F or W. A D gene is named only where the DNA matches it firmly. Clone size is shown for a subset of rows, as once, few, many or a class of expanded clone.

V gene	D gene	J gene	clone size	CDR3 DNA	CDR3 protein
TRBV9	NA	TRBJ1-6	once	TGTGCCAGCAGCGATATACCAGGCTCCTCACCCCTCCACTTT	CASSDIPGSSPLHF
TRBV6-5	NA	TRBJ1-1	NA	TGTGCCACCCGGGTGAACACTGAAGCTTTCTTT	CATRVNTEAFF
TRBV5-6	NA	TRBJ1-2	NA	TGTGCCAGCAGCTTGCCGAGTTTTAACTATGGCTACACCTTC	CASSLPSFNYGYTF
TRBV12-5	NA	TRBJ2-6	NA	TGTGCTAGTGGTTTCGTGACTATTCAGTTAACGGGATCTGGGGCCAACGTCCTGACTTTC	CASGFVTIQLTGSGANVLTF
TRBV6-1	NA	TRBJ1-6	NA	TGTGCCAGCAGTGAAATAAAGGGGCCCAATTCACCCCTCCACTTT	CASSEIKGPNSPLHF
TRBV5-6	TRBD2	TRBJ2-2	NA	TGTGCCAGCAGCCTCGGATCGGGAGGGACCGGGGAGCTGTTTTTT	CASSLGSGGTGELFF
TRBV5-4	NA	TRBJ2-6	NA	TGTGCCAGCAGCCCCCGAGCGAGCACTGGGGCCAACGTCCTGACTTTC	CASSPRASTGANVLTF
TRBV18	NA	TRBJ1-1	NA	TGTGCCAGCTCAAGGGCAGGAGGTTGGGACACTGAAGCTTTCTTT	CASSRAGGWDTEAFF
TRBV21-1	NA	TRBJ2-2	NA	TGTGCCAGCAGGAGAGACCTAGCGGGGTGGACCGGGGAGCTGTTTTTT	CASRRDLAGWTGELFF
TRBV9	TRBD2	TRBJ2-5	once	TGTGCCAGCAGCCTAGGAGGGACTAGTCCGGAGACCCAGTACTTC	CASSLGGTSPETQYF
TRBV27	TRBD1	TRBJ2-7	NA	TGTGCCAGCAGTTTCGGCCAGGGGGACCACGAGCAGTACTTC	CASSFGQGDHEQYF
TRBV5-4	NA	TRBJ2-3	NA	TGTGCCAGCAGCTTGGAGTGGGCTCGCACAGATACGCAGTATTTT	CASSLEWARTDTQYF
TRBV2	NA	TRBJ2-7	NA	TGTGCCAGCAGTGTGGGGCGGACCTACGAGCAGTACTTC	CASSVGRTYEQYF
TRBV3-1/TRBV3-2	TRBD1	TRBJ1-6	NA	TGTGCCAGCAGCCGCTTCGGACAGGGGCTGAATTCACCCCTCCACTTT	CASSRFGQGLNSPLHF
TRBV6-1	NA	TRBJ2-2	once	TGTGCCAGCAGTGAGGCAGCGAACACCGGGGAGCTGTTTTTT	CASSEAANTGELFF
TRBV6-5	NA	TRBJ1-1	NA	TGTGCCAGCAGTTACTCGACGAGGCAGAACACTGAAGCTTTCTTT	CASSYSTRQNTEAFF
TRBV2	TRBD1	TRBJ2-3	NA	TGTGCCAGTAAAGAGACAGGGGCAGATACGCAGTATTTT	CASKETGADTQYF
TRBV7-6	TRBD2	TRBJ2-7	NA	TGTGCCAGCAGCTTAGCGGGAGGGCCGGGAGGTGAGCAGTACTTC	CASSLAGGPGGEQYF
TRBV4-3	TRBD1	TRBJ2-7	NA	TGCGCCAGCAGCCAAGTAGAAGGGGGCGGCTACGAGCAGTACTTC	CASSQVEGGGYEQYF
TRBV7-2	TRBD1	TRBJ1-4	NA	TGTGCCAGCAGCCTTAGCAGGGGGCGGAATGAAAAACTGTTTTTT	CASSLSRGRNEKLFF
TRBV7-9	TRBD1	TRBJ2-7	few	TGTGCCAGCAGCCCCTGGACAGGGCGGTACGAGCAGTACTTC	CASSPWTGRYEQYF
TRBV5-5	NA	TRBJ2-3	NA	TGTGCCAGCAGCCCACTAGCAAGGAGCACAGATACGCAGTATTTT	CASSPLARSTDTQYF